These 12 T cell receptor beta chains came from one sample sequenced in a study of T-cell reconstitution after alpha-beta-depleted transplantation in children. Unique molecular identifiers were incorporated during preparation of the TCRbeta library. MiXCR, run by TCRdb on the PCR reads, gives a single entry per CDR3 protein. Of some 550,000 distinct CDR3 sequences in the sample, about 21% are singletons; the top ten hold roughly 14%. Sequenced here: PBMCs, mostly from graft donor cells, sampled 360 days after TCRalphabeta/CD19-depleted stem cell transplant. These receptors all stem from a boy under two years old who had a stem cell transplant for acute myeloid leukemia, so the T cells may come from the graft donor.

Many counts were recorded for this clonotype. The gene calls are TRBV7-8 and TRBJ2-1, with a weak D call TRBD1 (6 bases). The CDR3 sequence is 13 residues long. CDR1 SGHVS and CDR2 FQNEAQ come from the germline V gene. Trimming stripped 9 bases from V and 3 bases from J, with 12 bases between. The CDR3 loop reads CASNLRGYNEQFF. The CDR3 DNA reads TGTGCCAGTAATCTCAGGGGCTACAATGAGCAGTTCTTC.

This clonotype came up a few times. The chain links TRBV25-1 to TRBJ2-3; D is possibly TRBD1 (6 bases). The V and J ends lost 0 bases and 2 bases respectively, with 15 bases between them. From germline, CDR1 is MGHDK and CDR2 SYGVNS. This CDR3 spans 17 amino acids. CDR3 sequence: CASSEYFTGMNTDTQYF. The CDR3 bases are TGTGCCAGCAGTGAATATTTTACAGGGATGAACACAGATACGCAGTATTTT.

This chain joins TRBV5-1 and TRBJ2-2; 7 positions match TRBD1. Trimming at V came to 0 bases and at J to 6 bases, leaving 8 bases not matched to a gene. The germline V gene encodes CDR1 SGHRS and CDR2 YFSETQ. The CDR3 sequence is 16 residues long. The CDR3 protein is CASSLGQGPRSGELFF. For the CDR3, the DNA is TGCGCCAGCAGCTTGGGACAGGGACCCAGGTCCGGGGAGCTGTTTTTT.

This clonotype was seen only a few times. The V gene is TRBV25-1, the J gene TRBJ2-3, with a possible D match to TRBD2 (6 bases). Germline CDR1 MGHDK, CDR2 SYGVNS. Trimming pared 2 bases from V and 2 bases from J, leaving 11 bases between. The CDR3 has 15 amino acids. CDR3 residues: CASSEVGTLTDTQYF. CDR3 nucleotide sequence: TGTGCCAGCAGTGAAGTGGGGACTCTCACAGATACGCAGTATTTT.

The chain joins TRBV6-5 to TRBJ2-5, with D uncertain. In germline, CDR1 is MNHEY, CDR2 SVGAGI. V was pared by 0 bases and J by 5 bases, with 13 bases between. The CDR3 is 15 residues long. The CDR3, as DNA: TGTGCCAGCAGTTACTCCTCCTCCAGCTGGGAGACCCAGTACTTC. This encodes CASSYSSSSWETQYF.

This clonotype was detected ten times or more. The chain recombines TRBV7-2 with TRBJ1-5; a possible D gene is TRBD1 (5 bases). The germline gives CDR1 SGHTA, CDR2 FQGNSA. Trimming shortened V by 3 bases and J by 4 bases, and 10 bases separated the two germline ends. This CDR3 region has 14 residues. DNA for the CDR3: TGTGCCAGCAGCTTCGGGACCCTGAATCAGCCCCAGCATTTT. Translation: CASSFGTLNQPQHF.

The genes are TRBV14 and TRBJ2-1; TRBD2 matches at 9 bases. CDR3 length equals 21 residues. The germline V gene encodes CDR1 SGHDN and CDR2 FVKESK. The J segment lost 5 bases and the V segment lost 0 bases, leaving 20 bases of the junction unmatched. CDR3 DNA sequence: TGTGCCAGCAGCCAAGATTGTGGGGGAGGGAACACAGCGGGGGGCGACAATGAGCAGTTCTTC. Translated: CASSQDCGGGNTAGGDNEQFF.

This clonotype was detected ten times or more. V gene TRBV18 combines with J gene TRBJ2-7, with 8 positions matching TRBD2. The germline V gene encodes CDR1 KGHSH and CDR2 LQKENI. The CDR3 has 14 residues. Trimming removed 2 bases from V and 2 bases from J; junction bases left unmatched: 2. The chain's CDR3 is CASSPTSGPYEQYF. In nucleotides, the CDR3 is TGTGCCAGCTCACCAACTAGCGGCCCCTACGAGCAGTACTTC.

At least ten counts were recorded for this clonotype. The J gene is TRBJ2-7, the V gene TRBV7-2, with 9 positions matching TRBD1. Germline lookup yields CDR1 SGHTA and CDR2 FQGNSA. Trimming removed 5 bases from V and 4 bases from J; junction bases left unmatched: 9. The CDR3 is 15 amino acids. The CDR3 sequence: CASSNSGTGNYEQYF. In nucleotides, the CDR3 is TGTGCCAGCAGCAACTCCGGGACAGGGAATTACGAGCAGTACTTC. Full variable domain (remainder filled in from reference TRBV7-2 and TRBJ2-7): GAGVSQSPSNKVTEKGKDVELRCDPISGHTALYWYRQSLGQGLEFLIYFQGNSAPDKSGLPSDRFSAERTGGSVSTLTIQRTQQEDSAVYLCASSNSGTGNYEQYFGPGTRLTVT.

Many counts were recorded for this clonotype. The chain combines TRBV12-3 or TRBV12-4 with TRBJ2-5; D possibly corresponds to TRBD1 (5 bases). The CDR3 is made up of 15 amino acids. Deletions cut 0 bases from V and 0 bases from J, with 8 bases between. The CDR3 here is CASSLAGAHQETQYF. The CDR3 coding sequence is TGTGCCAGCAGTTTAGCAGGGGCCCACCAAGAGACCCAGTACTTC.

This clonotype was detected ten times or more. The rearrangement joins TRBV20-1 to TRBJ2-5, with D perhaps matching TRBD2 (6 bases). CDR1 DFQATT and CDR2 SNEGSKA come from the germline V gene (reference sequence). Trimming removed 0 bases from V and 5 bases from J, with 13 bases in between. This CDR3 has 14 residues. This CDR3 reads CSARDRGAVETQYF. In nucleotides, the CDR3 is TGCAGTGCTAGAGATCGCGGGGCCGTGGAGACCCAGTACTTC.

V and J are TRBV10-1 and TRBJ2-5; D not certain. The germline V and J ends were trimmed by 0 bases and 7 bases, with 9 bases remaining between them. This CDR3 region has 13 residues. CDR1 and CDR2 from the germline V gene are WNHNN and SYGVQD (reference sequence). CDR3 in amino acids: CASSESKLWTQYF. CDR3 DNA sequence: TGCGCCAGCAGTGAGTCGAAATTGTGGACCCAGTACTTC.